This T cell receptor beta chain was identified in a study of OX40 agonist ivuxolimab in advanced cancers. Study-level information: Cohort: more than 75% men, mean age 60, aged about 20 to 80. General study findings and limits: Averaged across samples, CD8+ T cells carried more expanded clones than CD4+ did.

This CDR3 has 16 amino acids. Germline-derived CDR1 and CDR2 are MGHRA and YSYEKL. The ends lost 0 bases at V and 5 bases at J; junction bases unmatched: 7. Comment on this clone: Its specificity is not known.

The data were produced by immunoSEQ multiplex PCR, yet TCRdb's version contains in-frame clones alone and is incomplete. The sample shows under 90,000 clones, around nine tenths of them seen only once. The chain employs TRBV4-1 and TRBJ2-5; 9 bases align to TRBD2. The specimen comprised CD4+ or CD8+ T cells sorted from blood, sampled in a trial of the OX40 agonist ivuxolimab. The clonotype comes from an adult with an advanced solid tumor such as melanoma, head and neck, liver or kidney cancer. The DNA of the CDR3 is TGCGCCAGCAGCCAAGAAAATAGCGGGGGCGGGGAGACCCAGTACTTC. Its protein product is CASSQENSGGGETQYF.